These 30 T cell receptor beta chains were all obtained from the same sample, sequenced in a study of cytomegalovirus exposure and HLA in healthy donors. This PCR relied on a set of 60 Vbeta primers and 13 Jbeta primers. TCRdb's copy holds only in-frame clones and misses some; the assay was immunoSEQ multiplex PCR. The sample yields over 100,000 clones, less than 80% seen once. Sequencing was done on a sample of PBMCs. These receptors were taken from a middle-aged man in good health and CMV-seropositive.

The V gene is TRBV10-1, the J gene TRBJ2-3; TRBD1 matches 8 bases. From germline, CDR1 is WNHNN and CDR2 SYGVQD (reference sequence). The CDR3 is 16 amino acids. V was clipped by 3 bases and J by 1 base; unmatched bases: 6. The CDR3 DNA is TGCGCCAGCAGTGACCCGGGACAGGACGGCACAGATACGCAGTATTTT. This encodes CASSDPGQDGTDTQYF.

V gene TRBV6-1 combines with J gene TRBJ1-1; TRBD1 matches at 8 bases. Unmatched junction bases numbered 8, after V lost 5 bases and J lost 3 bases. The CDR3 is made up of 15 amino acids. CDR1 MNHNS and CDR2 SASEGT come from the germline V gene. CDR3 coding DNA: TGTGCCAGCAGTAGCCGAATGGGACAGGACACTGAAGCTTTCTTT. This encodes CASSSRMGQDTEAFF.

This clone was counted between two and nine times. The gene calls are TRBV5-4 and TRBJ2-7, with D perhaps matching TRBD1 (5 bases). Trimming cost V 4 bases and J 1 base, with 15 bases left between them. Germline lookup yields CDR1 SGHNT and CDR2 YYREEE (reference sequence). The CDR3 is made up of 15 amino acids. This CDR3 reads CASSVMGPSSYEQYF. In DNA form, the CDR3 reads TGTGCCAGCAGCGTGATGGGGCCCTCGTCCTACGAGCAGTACTTC. Full variable domain (remainder filled in from reference TRBV5-4 and TRBJ2-7): ETGVTQSPTHLIKTRGQQVTLRCSSQSGHNTVSWYQQALGQGPQFIFQYYREEENGRGNFPPRFSGLQFPNYSSELNVNALELDDSALYLCASSVMGPSSYEQYFGPGTRLTVT.

V and J are TRBV28 and TRBJ1-2, with TRBD1 as a possible D gene (6 bases). This CDR3 spans 14 amino acids. Trimming removed 5 bases at V and 8 bases at J, with 18 bases between. Germline-derived CDR1 and CDR2 are MDHEN and SYDVKM. CDR3 residues: CASSREAGGRGYTF. The CDR3 nucleotides read TGTGCCAGCAGTCGGGAAGCGGGGGGCCGGGGCTACACCTTC.

This clone was seen a handful of times. This chain joins TRBV19 and TRBJ2-2; TRBD1 matches 8 bases. CDR3 size: 16 residues. V lost 1 base and J lost 5; bases outside the gene matches: 6. From germline, CDR1 is LNHDA and CDR2 SQIVND (reference sequence). The chain's CDR3 is CASSIVGRGLTGELFF. CDR3 DNA sequence: TGTGCCAGTAGTATAGTGGGCAGGGGGCTGACCGGGGAGCTGTTTTTT.

The chain links TRBV7-8 to TRBJ1-1; perhaps TRBD1 as D (5 bases). The CDR3 covers 15 residues. The germline V gene has CDR1 SGHVS and CDR2 FQNEAQ. Deletions cut 5 bases from V and 4 bases from J, with 17 bases between. CDR3 in amino acids: CASSTTGGSGTEAFF. CDR3 coding DNA: TGTGCCAGCAGCACGACCGGGGGTTCGGGCACTGAAGCTTTCTTT. The variable domain in full, with the rest retrieved from reference TRBV7-8 and TRBJ1-1, is GAGVSQSPRYKVAKRGQDVALRCDPISGHVSLFWYQQALGQGPEFLTYFQNEAQLDKSGLPSDRFFAERPEGSVSTLKIQRTQQEDSAVYLCASSTTGGSGTEAFFGQGTRLTVV.

In its sample, this clone was seen once. The genes are TRBV20-1 and TRBJ2-7, with TRBD2 as a possible D gene (5 bases). The V end lost 2 bases, the J end lost 7 bases, and 9 bases lay between the germline ends. CDR3 size: 11 residues. Germline V CDR1 and CDR2: DFQATT, SNEGSKA (reference sequence). This CDR3 reads CSARKPGEQYF. The CDR3 DNA follows: TGCAGTGCTAGAAAACCGGGAGAGCAGTACTTC.

This clone appeared a few times. The V and J genes are TRBV27 and TRBJ2-7, with D possibly matching TRBD2 (5 bases). This CDR3 has 13 residues. Trimming pared 5 bases from V and 4 bases from J, leaving 12 bases between. The germline V gene has CDR1 MNHEY and CDR2 SMNVEV (reference sequence). DNA for the CDR3: TGTGCCAGCAGTCCCGGGAACTTTTACGAGCAGTACTTC. Translation: CASSPGNFYEQYF.

The J gene is TRBJ2-3, the V gene TRBV5-1; 11 nucleotides match TRBD1. J was trimmed by 6 bases and V by 3 bases; bases with no gene match: 6. CDR3 length: 15 residues. Germline-derived CDR1 and CDR2 are SGHRS and YFSETQ. CDR3 in DNA: TGCGCCAGCAGCTCAGGACAGGGGGCATGGGATACGCAGTATTTT. It is translated as CASSSGQGAWDTQYF.

The sample holds a few counts of this clone. The rearrangement joins TRBV5-1 to TRBJ1-4; 8 bases are a match to TRBD1. The V and J ends lost 4 bases and 4 bases, in that order; junction bases with no gene match: 6. The CDR3 is 15 amino acids. CDR1 is SGHRS, CDR2 YFSETQ, per germline. The CDR3 loop is CASSAGTGSNEKLFF. CDR3 in DNA: TGCGCCAGCAGCGCCGGGACAGGAAGTAATGAAAAACTGTTTTTT.

The V and J genes are TRBV19 and TRBJ1-5; D is unresolved. Trimming took off 6 bases at V and 3 bases at J, with 15 bases between the two ends. CDR3 length equals 15 residues. The germline V gene encodes CDR1 LNHDA and CDR2 SQIVND (reference sequence). The CDR3 sequence is CASSEPRVDNQPQHF. The DNA for the CDR3 is TGTGCCAGTAGCGAGCCCCGGGTCGACAATCAGCCCCAGCATTTT.

The V call is TRBV9, the J call TRBJ1-6; a weak D match, TRBD1 (6 bases). Germline V lookup: CDR1 SGDLS, CDR2 YYNGEE. Trimming left V 0 bases short and J 9 bases short, with 7 bases between. This CDR3 contains 13 residues. The CDR3 bases are TGTGCCAGCAGCGTAGAACAGGGTTCACCCCTCCACTTT. Translating gives CASSVEQGSPLHF.

The J gene is TRBJ2-7, the V gene TRBV7-9, with 10 positions matching TRBD2. This CDR3 is 15 amino acids long. V trimming: 1 base; J trimming: 6 bases; junction bases outside the gene matches: 6. CDR1 is SEHNR and CDR2 is FQNEAQ in the germline V gene (reference sequence). The CDR3 bases are TGTGCCAGCAGCTTAGTTGCTAGCGGGAGTGCCGAGCAGTACTTC. It specifies CASSLVASGSAEQYF. The full variable domain, completed using reference TRBV7-9 and TRBJ2-7, is DTGVSQNPRHKITKRGQNVTFRCDPISEHNRLYWYRQTLGQGPEFLTYFQNEAQLEKSRLLSDRFSAERPKGSFSTLEIQRTEQGDSAMYLCASSLVASGSAEQYFGPGTRLTVT.

This chain joins TRBV28 and TRBJ1-4, with TRBD1 as a possible D gene (5 bases). CDR1 MDHEN and CDR2 SYDVKM come from the germline V gene. The CDR3 runs 16 residues. Deletions cut 7 bases from V and 4 bases from J, with 19 bases between. The CDR3 spells CASTHSQGGNNEKLFF. The CDR3 DNA sequence: TGTGCCAGCACCCACTCCCAGGGCGGTAATAATGAAAAACTGTTTTTT.

The gene calls are TRBV30 and TRBJ1-4, with D unclear. The V gene's germline CDR1 is GTSNPN and CDR2 SVGIG (reference sequence). V dropped 1 base and J dropped 7 bases, with 7 bases sitting between them. This CDR3 contains 12 residues. The CDR3 reads CAWSALGEKLFF. CDR3 in DNA: TGTGCCTGGAGTGCTCTAGGTGAAAAACTGTTTTTT. Looking up the rest from reference TRBV30 and TRBJ1-4 gives the full variable domain: SQTIHQWPATLVQPVGSPLSLECTVEGTSNPNLYWYRQAAGRGLQLLFYSVGIGQISSEVPQNLSASRPQDRQFILSSKKLLLSDSGFYLCAWSALGEKLFFGSGTQLSVL.

V is TRBV7-6 and J is TRBJ2-4; 8 nucleotides match TRBD1. CDR3 length: 12 amino acids. The V segment lost 5 bases and the J segment 6 bases; nucleotides outside the gene matches: 0. Germline CDR1 and CDR2: SGHVS and FNYEAQ. CDR3 region: CASSTGGNIQYF. The CDR3 DNA is TGTGCCAGCAGCACAGGGGGAAACATTCAGTACTTC.

The V gene is TRBV27, the J gene TRBJ1-1, with 7 bases matching TRBD1. Germline CDR1 is MNHEY and CDR2 is SMNVEV (reference sequence). The CDR3 spans 14 residues. V was clipped by 3 bases and J by 4 bases; unmatched bases: 5. The CDR3 sequence is CASSFSRGVTEAFF. For the CDR3, the DNA is TGTGCCAGCAGTTTTAGCAGGGGGGTCACTGAAGCTTTCTTT.

This clone was observed a single time. This CDR3 fails to terminate in the conserved phenylalanine or tryptophan, so it likely reflects a read error. This sequence joins TRBV5-1 and TRBJ2-2, with D tentatively TRBD1 (6 bases). The CDR3 has 15 amino acids. V lost 0 bases and J lost 1, with 7 bases in between. Germline CDR1 and CDR2: SGHRS and YFSETQ. The CDR3 DNA is TGCGCCAGCAGCTTGGTACAGGGGAACACCGGGGAGCTGTTTCTT. This translates into CASSLVQGNTGELFL.

The chain links TRBV27 to TRBJ2-5; D gene unclear. Germline lookup yields CDR1 MNHEY and CDR2 SMNVEV (reference sequence). The CDR3 contains 14 residues. V shed 4 bases and J shed 3 bases, with 12 bases lying between them. Here the CDR3 reads CASSSASTEETQYF. As DNA, the CDR3 is TGTGCCAGCAGTTCGGCTAGTACTGAAGAGACCCAGTACTTC.

This clone was seen a few times. The V call is TRBV7-6, the J call TRBJ1-1, with TRBD1 matching over 9 bases. The CDR3 covers 16 residues. After removal of 3 bases from V and 1 base from J, the junction contained 6 bases not matched to a gene. CDR1 SGHVS and CDR2 FNYEAQ come from the germline V gene. DNA of the CDR3: TGTGCCAGCAGCTTCGGAAAGACAGGGGGGAACACTGAAGCTTTCTTT. As protein: CASSFGKTGGNTEAFF. Full variable domain (missing parts from reference TRBV7-6 and TRBJ1-1): GAGVSQSPRYKVTKRGQDVALRCDPISGHVSLYWYRQALGQGPEFLTYFNYEAQQDKSGLPNDRFSAERPEGSISTLTIQRTEQRDSAMYRCASSFGKTGGNTEAFFGQGTRLTVV.

This chain links TRBV5-1 with TRBJ1-3, with TRBD1 matching over 7 bases. CDR3 size: 15 residues. The ends lost 1 base at V and 2 bases at J; junction bases unmatched: 3. Germline CDR1 SGHRS, CDR2 YFSETQ. Written as DNA, the CDR3 is TGCGCCAGCAGCTTGCGACAGGGTACTGGAAACACCATATATTTT. It is translated as CASSLRQGTGNTIYF.

This sequence joins TRBV7-6 and TRBJ1-2, with 7 bases matching TRBD1. V lost 5 bases and J lost 4; bases outside the gene matches: 4. This CDR3 region has 13 residues. The V gene's germline CDR1 is SGHVS and CDR2 FNYEAQ. The DNA for the CDR3 is TGTGCCAGCAGCGCGAGGGACAGCTATGGCTACACCTTC. Its translation: CASSARDSYGYTF.

The table lists this clone with a count of one. The gene calls are TRBV5-4 and TRBJ1-2, with TRBD1 as a possible D gene (5 bases). The germline CDR1 and CDR2 sequences are SGHNT and YYREEE (reference sequence). V dropped 0 bases and J dropped 8 bases, with 11 bases sitting between them. This CDR3 has 13 residues. The CDR3 loop is CASSLATEEGYTF. CDR3 nucleotides: TGTGCCAGCAGCTTGGCGACAGAGGAAGGCTACACCTTC.

The V and J genes are TRBV15 and TRBJ1-1, with D perhaps matching TRBD1 (5 bases). Trimming took 2 bases from V and 3 from J, leaving 7 bases between them. The CDR3 contains 13 residues. CDR1 and CDR2 (germline): LNHNV, YYDKDF (reference sequence). CDR3 sequence: CATSRIRDTEAFF. The CDR3, as DNA: TGTGCCACCAGCAGAATCAGGGACACTGAAGCTTTCTTT.

Remarks on this clone: Additional DNA sequences in this sample encode the identical CDR3. J is TRBJ1-2 and V is TRBV7-9, with D hard to call. This CDR3 region has 16 residues. The germline V and J ends were trimmed by 6 bases and 1 base, with 18 bases remaining between them. In germline, CDR1 is SEHNR, CDR2 FQNEAQ (reference sequence). In DNA form, the CDR3 reads TGTGCCAGCAGTCCTGCCGCTTTTTCCGGTAACTATGGCTACACCTTC. The encoded protein is CASSPAAFSGNYGYTF. Complete variable domain (other parts from reference TRBV7-9 and TRBJ1-2): DTGVSQNPRHKITKRGQNVTFRCDPISEHNRLYWYRQTLGQGPEFLTYFQNEAQLEKSRLLSDRFSAERPKGSFSTLEIQRTEQGDSAMYLCASSPAAFSGNYGYTFGSGTRLTVV.

This clone was seen a handful of times. The V gene is TRBV7-9, the J gene TRBJ2-1; 14 bases map to TRBD2. This CDR3 has 18 amino acids. Trimming at V came to 5 bases and at J to 9 bases, leaving 15 bases not matched to a gene. Germline V gene lookup returns CDR1 SEHNR and CDR2 FQNEAQ (reference sequence). CDR3 amino acids: CASSNRRGLAGVIGEQFF. The CDR3 DNA reads TGTGCCAGCAGCAATAGGAGGGGACTAGCGGGAGTCATTGGTGAGCAGTTCTTC.

This clone was observed a handful of times. The chain is built from TRBV18 and TRBJ2-7; D gene ambiguous. Germline values: CDR1 KGHSH, CDR2 LQKENI. V was pared by 2 bases and J by 0 bases, with 5 bases between. The CDR3 sequence is 13 residues long. The CDR3 loop is CASSPTGSYEQYF. Written as DNA, the CDR3 is TGTGCCAGCTCACCAACGGGCTCCTACGAGCAGTACTTC.

This clone showed up just once. The chain recombines TRBV6-6 with TRBJ1-3, with 8 bases that match TRBD1. This CDR3 spans 15 amino acids. Trimming took 2 bases from V and 4 from J; bases not matched to a gene: 4. Germline-derived CDR1 and CDR2 are MNHNY and SVGAGI (reference sequence). The CDR3: CASSYQGAQGNTIYF. The CDR3 DNA is TGTGCCAGCAGTTACCAGGGGGCGCAAGGAAACACCATATATTTT.

J is TRBJ2-5 and V is TRBV18, with D unresolved. Trimming removed 1 base from V and 2 bases from J, with 8 bases in between. The CDR3 runs 14 residues. CDR1 KGHSH and CDR2 LQKENI come from the germline V gene. The CDR3 here is CASSPQAEQETQYF. The CDR3 region has the DNA TGTGCCAGCTCACCACAAGCCGAGCAAGAGACCCAGTACTTC.

Notes on this clone: A read error may account for a junction end that differs from germline. The chain couples TRBV7-8 to TRBJ2-1, with 12 bases lining up with TRBD2. This CDR3 comprises 14 residues. CDR1 is SGHVS, CDR2 FQNEAQ, per germline. The CDR3 is CASSLAGGHGEQFF. CDR3 sequence (DNA): TGTGCCAGCAGCCTAGCGGGGGGGCATGGCGAGCAGTTCTTC. The full variable domain, completed using reference TRBV7-8 and TRBJ2-1, is GAGVSQSPRYKVAKRGQDVALRCDPISGHVSLFWYQQALGQGPEFLTYFQNEAQLDKSGLPSDRFFAERPEGSVSTLKIQRTQQEDSAVYLCASSLAGGHGEQFFGPGTRLTVL.